One sample yielded the 28 T cell receptor beta chains listed below, sequenced in a study of control samples from healthy donors and cancer patients. Some clones are missing from TCRdb's copy, which holds only in-frame ones; the method was immunoSEQ multiplex PCR. Reported are around 190,000 clones; the ten largest clones contain roughly 2%. Input material: blood. Source of these receptors: a woman aged 25 to 39 in good health.

This chain uses TRBV6-2 or TRBV6-3 with TRBJ1-1; D uncertain. The germline V gene encodes CDR1 MNHEY and CDR2 SVGEGT. The CDR3 runs to 13 residues. The V end was cut by 2 bases, the J end by 4 bases, with 8 bases between. Here the CDR3 DNA reads TGTGCCAGCAGTTACCAAGGAAGCACTGAAGCTTTCTTT. This gives the protein CASSYQGSTEAFF.

This chain joins TRBV5-1 and TRBJ2-5; 7 bases are a match to TRBD1. This CDR3 contains 14 residues. The junction had 10 bases not matched to a gene; V was cut back by 4 bases and J by 7 bases. The germline gives CDR1 SGHRS, CDR2 YFSETQ. The chain's CDR3 is CASSRDRVGLTQYF. The CDR3 bases are TGCGCCAGCAGCCGCGACAGGGTGGGGTTGACCCAGTACTTC.

The chain uses TRBV6-5 and TRBJ1-5, with TRBD1 matching over 8 bases. Losses at the gene ends were 5 bases for V and 2 bases for J; bases not matched to a gene: 2. Germline CDR1 is MNHEY and CDR2 is SVGAGI. This CDR3 region has 14 residues. The CDR3 coding sequence is TGTGCCAGCAGTCGGGACAGGCGCAATCAGCCCCAGCATTTT. It translates to CASSRDRRNQPQHF.

V usage is TRBV25-1 and J usage is TRBJ2-3; D not certain. Trimming left V 4 bases short and J 2 bases short, with 13 bases between. CDR1 MGHDK and CDR2 SYGVNS come from the germline V gene. CDR3 length equals 15 residues. The CDR3: CASSAEGWNTDTQYF. The CDR3 coding sequence is TGTGCCAGCAGTGCGGAAGGGTGGAACACAGATACGCAGTATTTT.

V usage is TRBV18 and J usage is TRBJ1-5; D unclear. V shed 3 bases and J shed 1 base, with 13 bases lying between them. The CDR3 totals 16 residues. The germline V gene encodes CDR1 KGHSH and CDR2 LQKENI. CDR3 in DNA: TGTGCCAGCTCACCGACCGGACTCCTAAGCAATCAGCCCCAGCATTTT. This codes for CASSPTGLLSNQPQHF.

V is TRBV6-1 and J is TRBJ2-7, with D perhaps TRBD1 (6 bases). The CDR3 totals 14 residues. Trimming cost V 2 bases and J 4 bases, with 12 bases left between them. Germline V gene data show CDR1 as MNHNS and CDR2 as SASEGT. The CDR3 region has the DNA TGTGCCAGCAGTGAAAAGGGACAAGGTTACGAGCAGTACTTC. Amino acids: CASSEKGQGYEQYF.

This sequence joins TRBV4-2 and TRBJ1-1; D is uncertain. The CDR3 loop spans 14 amino acids. V dropped 3 bases and J dropped 1 base, with 9 bases sitting between them. Germline loops: CDR1 LGHNA, CDR2 YNFKEQ. CDR3 sequence (DNA): TGTGCCAGCAGCCATGCGGCACAGAACACTGAAGCTTTCTTT. It translates to CASSHAAQNTEAFF.

The V call is TRBV18, the J call TRBJ1-5; 8 bases agree with TRBD1. V trimming: 5 bases; J trimming: 4 bases; junction bases outside the gene matches: 4. Germline CDR1 KGHSH, CDR2 LQKENI. The CDR3 totals 14 residues. Here the CDR3 reads CASSTDRVNQPQHF. CDR3 nucleotides: TGTGCCAGCTCAACGGACAGGGTGAATCAGCCCCAGCATTTT.

The V call is TRBV6-6, the J call TRBJ1-5, with TRBD1 matching 7 bases. CDR3 size: 14 residues. Germline values: CDR1 MNHNY, CDR2 SVGAGI (reference sequence). V lost 8 bases, J lost 3 bases, and 7 bases stayed unmatched. CDR3 in amino acids: CASAWDRANQPQHF. CDR3 coding DNA: TGTGCCAGCGCGTGGGACAGAGCCAATCAGCCCCAGCATTTT.

CDR3 nucleotide sequence: TGTGCCAGCTACTTGACAGGCAGCTCTGGAAACACCATATATTTT. As protein: CASYLTGSSGNTIYF. J is TRBJ1-3 and V is TRBV28; D may be TRBD1 (6 bases). This CDR3 comprises 15 residues. Germline loops: CDR1 MDHEN, CDR2 SYDVKM. Trimming shortened V by 8 bases and J by 0 bases, and 14 bases separated the two germline ends.

The chain carries TRBV7-3 and TRBJ2-2; the match to TRBD2 covers 11 bases. This CDR3 region has 17 residues. The germline CDR1 and CDR2 sequences are SGHTA and FQGTGA. With V trimmed by 3 bases and J by 4 bases, 7 bases remained unmatched. CDR3 in amino acids: CASSLTPTSGGTGELFF. Written as DNA, the CDR3 is TGTGCCAGCAGCTTGACCCCTACTAGCGGGGGCACCGGGGAGCTGTTTTTT.

The chain recombines TRBV9 with TRBJ1-5; D remains unclear. The V end lost 0 bases, the J end lost 5 bases, and 9 bases lay between the germline ends. The CDR3 extends over 14 amino acids. Germline CDR1 is SGDLS and CDR2 is YYNGEE. The CDR3 is CASSVGGGYQPQHF. DNA for the CDR3: TGTGCCAGCAGCGTAGGGGGAGGTTATCAGCCCCAGCATTTT.

This chain uses TRBV19 with TRBJ1-5, with TRBD1 matching over 8 bases. Germline CDR1 is LNHDA and CDR2 is SQIVND (reference sequence). The CDR3 has 16 residues. Trimming took 3 bases from V and 4 from J; bases not matched to a gene: 8. Written as DNA, the CDR3 is TGTGCCAGTAGTATCGGGAACAGGGGGGTGAATCAGCCCCAGCATTTT. Its protein product is CASSIGNRGVNQPQHF.

The V and J genes are TRBV6-6 and TRBJ2-3, with D tentatively TRBD1 (6 bases). The CDR3 runs 15 residues. Trimming took 2 bases from V and 2 from J, leaving 11 bases between them. CDR1 is MNHNY and CDR2 is SVGAGI in the germline V gene (reference sequence). For the CDR3, the DNA is TGTGCCAGCAGTTACATGCAGGGGTCCACAGATACGCAGTATTTT. It is translated as CASSYMQGSTDTQYF.

This chain uses TRBV6-6 with TRBJ2-2; tentatively, D is TRBD1 (6 bases). CDR1 and CDR2 from the germline V gene are MNHNY and SVGAGI (reference sequence). Trimming shortened V by 7 bases and J by 5 bases, and 20 bases separated the two germline ends. The CDR3 consists of 16 residues. In DNA form, the CDR3 reads TGTGCCAGCACCCCGTTTACAGGGCCAACAACCGGGGAGCTGTTTTTT. Residues: CASTPFTGPTTGELFF.

The rearrangement joins TRBV7-4 to TRBJ2-1, with D tentatively TRBD1 (6 bases). The CDR3 runs 16 residues. Trimming left V 5 bases short and J 9 bases short, with 23 bases between. Germline V CDR1 and CDR2: SGHVT, SQSDAQ. The CDR3 is CASSPVDSILVLEQFF. Here the CDR3 DNA reads TGTGCCAGCAGCCCTGTGGACAGTATCTTGGTACTTGAGCAGTTCTTC.

The chain recombines TRBV5-4 with TRBJ1-1, with D possibly being TRBD1 (5 bases). The CDR3 has 15 residues. Trimming removed 0 bases from V and 6 bases from J, with 15 bases in between. Germline V gene lookup returns CDR1 SGHNT and CDR2 YYREEE (reference sequence). The CDR3 nucleotides are TGTGCCAGCAGCTTGGGGTCTCGGCAGGGCTCTGAAGCTTTCTTT. Translated: CASSLGSRQGSEAFF.

The rearrangement joins TRBV12-3 or TRBV12-4 to TRBJ2-7; 7 nucleotides agree with TRBD1. CDR3 length: 12 residues. V gave up 6 bases and J gave up 3 bases; unmatched junction bases: 2. Here the CDR3 reads CASSYRGYEQYF. In DNA form, the CDR3 reads TGTGCCAGCAGCTACAGGGGCTACGAGCAGTACTTC.

CDR3 sequence: CASRDSSGSYNEQFF. In DNA form, the CDR3 reads TGTGCCAGCAGAGATTCTAGCGGCTCCTACAATGAGCAGTTCTTC. The V gene is TRBV6-4, the J gene TRBJ2-1; TRBD2 aligns across 7 bases. This CDR3 comprises 15 residues. The V and J ends lost 6 bases and 0 bases, in that order; junction bases with no gene match: 5. CDR1 MRHNA and CDR2 SNTAGT come from the germline V gene.

CDR3 sequence reads: CASSPDRGSPLHF. The CDR3, as DNA: TGTGCCAGCAGCCCGGACAGGGGATCACCCCTCCACTTT. This chain links TRBV11-2 with TRBJ1-6; TRBD1 aligns across 9 bases. V lost 5 bases to trimming and J lost 10 bases; unmatched junction nucleotides: 3. The CDR3 is made up of 13 amino acids. The V gene's germline CDR1 is SGHAT and CDR2 FQNNGV.

V and J are TRBV5-6 and TRBJ1-4, with D unresolved. Trimming shortened V by 7 bases and J by 5 bases, and 18 bases separated the two germline ends. The CDR3 is 15 amino acids. CDR1 is SGHDT and CDR2 is YYEEEE in the germline V gene. The CDR3 protein is CASQKGWEYNEKLFF. CDR3 sequence (DNA): TGTGCCAGCCAAAAAGGCTGGGAGTACAATGAAAAACTGTTTTTT.

The chain links TRBV5-5 to TRBJ2-1; a possible D gene is TRBD1 (5 bases). The V end was cut by 2 bases, the J end by 0 bases, with 9 bases between. Germline V gives CDR1 SGHKS, CDR2 YYEKEE (reference sequence). The CDR3 has 15 residues. The CDR3 nucleotides read TGTGCCAGCAGCTTAGTAGGGGACTCCTACAATGAGCAGTTCTTC. Protein: CASSLVGDSYNEQFF.

The genes are TRBV3-1 (or the pseudogene TRBV3-2) and TRBJ2-4; unclear D gene. The CDR3 is 14 amino acids. Germline CDR1 and CDR2: LGHDT and YNNKEL (reference sequence). Trimming pared 3 bases from V and 0 bases from J, leaving 6 bases between. The CDR3 nucleotides read TGTGCCAGCAGCCAGAATCTAGCCAAAAACATTCAGTACTTC. Translated: CASSQNLAKNIQYF.

The rearrangement uses TRBV28 and TRBJ2-1; weak D call: TRBD2 (5 bases). V lost 6 bases, J lost 8 bases, and 8 bases lay in between. The CDR3 extends over 11 amino acids. From germline, CDR1 is MDHEN and CDR2 SYDVKM. CDR3 sequence reads: CASRDWDEQFF. The CDR3, as DNA: TGTGCCAGCAGGGACTGGGATGAGCAGTTCTTC.

The V call is TRBV4-1, the J call TRBJ2-1; tentatively, D is TRBD1 (6 bases). The V gene lost 1 base and the J gene lost 8 bases, with 9 bases spanning the gap. Germline CDR1 MGHRA, CDR2 YSYEKL. CDR3 length equals 13 residues. In nucleotides, the CDR3 is TGCGCCAGCAGCCAAGTGGGGGCTGATGAGCAGTTCTTC. Its translation: CASSQVGADEQFF.

For this clone: One end of the junction fails to match germline, which may point to a read error. The chain carries TRBV6-2 or TRBV6-3 and TRBJ1-1; D not resolved. The CDR3 consists of 13 residues. The germline V gene encodes CDR1 MNHEY and CDR2 SVGEGT. Written as DNA, the CDR3 is TGTGCCAGCAGCTACTGGTCGGGCACTGAAGCTTTCTTT. It translates to CASSYWSGTEAFF.

The rearrangement links TRBV27 to TRBJ2-5; D unresolved. Trimming pared 3 bases from V and 1 base from J, leaving 9 bases between. The CDR3 covers 14 residues. CDR1 and CDR2 (germline): MNHEY, SMNVEV (reference sequence). The CDR3 spells CASSFMGSQETQYF. CDR3 coding DNA: TGTGCCAGCAGTTTCATGGGATCCCAAGAGACCCAGTACTTC.

This chain links TRBV7-9 with TRBJ1-5; D gene ambiguous. Trimming cost V 2 bases and J 4 bases, with 9 bases left between them. The germline V gene encodes CDR1 SEHNR and CDR2 FQNEAQ (reference sequence). This CDR3 has 14 amino acids. CDR3 bases: TGTGCCAGCAGCTTAACGGTGGAAAATCAGCCCCAGCATTTT. Its translation: CASSLTVENQPQHF.